This TCR beta chain derives from a study of T cell changes during pregnancy in multiple sclerosis. The table came from immunoSEQ multiplex PCR; TCRdb's copy has only in-frame clones and leaves some out. The sample has tens of thousands of clones, roughly 94% seen once; the top ten hold roughly 0.2%. Germline lookup yields CDR1 LGHNA and CDR2 YNFKEQ. V lost 0 bases and J 3 bases, leaving 12 bases between the germline ends. CDR3 length: 15 residues. Material: CD4+ T cells from peripheral blood mononuclear cells, obtained in the second trimester of pregnancy. This receptor was taken from a female donor with multiple sclerosis, enrolled in a pregnancy study. The V gene is TRBV4-2, the J gene TRBJ2-7; D perhaps matches TRBD2 (5 bases). The DNA of the CDR3 is TGTGCCAGCAGCCAAGAGGAACGGGATGGCTACGAGCAGTACTTC. The encoded protein is CASSQEERDGYEQYF.